The 5 T cell receptor beta chains below were found in one sample sequenced in a study of shared clonotypes between healthy human individuals. CD45RO-negative CD8 cells positively selected for CCR7 made up the naive population, which excluded terminally differentiated effector memory CD45RA+ cells. Assay: immunoSEQ multiplex PCR; the TCRdb copy retains only in-frame clones and omits some. This sample has roughly 2,000,000 clones, with around 93% found just once. The specimen sequenced was naive CD8+ T cells from PBMCs. The source is a man aged 18 to 29 in good health. Some clones in this sample may be carry-over from other donors' samples.

This clone was recorded once. V usage is TRBV27 and J usage is TRBJ2-2; 10 nucleotides match TRBD2. Germline V gene sequence: CDR1 MNHEY, CDR2 SMNVEV (reference sequence). After removal of 2 bases from V and 5 bases from J, the junction contained 8 bases not matched to a gene. There are 17 residues in the CDR3. CDR3 DNA sequence: TGTGCCAGCAGTTTACTTAGCGGGAGGCCCAGTACCGGGGAGCTGTTTTTT. Its translation: CASSLLSGRPSTGELFF.

V is TRBV28 and J is TRBJ2-7; no clear D gene. Germline values: CDR1 MDHEN, CDR2 SYDVKM. There are 14 residues in the CDR3. V dropped 5 bases and J dropped 5 bases, with 16 bases sitting between them. The CDR3 sequence: CASSRNLRFDEQYF. For the CDR3, the DNA is TGTGCCAGCAGTCGGAACCTGCGTTTCGACGAGCAGTACTTC.

The gene calls are TRBV4-1 and TRBJ2-7; 7 positions agree with TRBD2. Germline CDR1 MGHRA, CDR2 YSYEKL. The junction had 13 bases not matched to a gene; V was cut back by 0 bases and J by 2 bases. This CDR3 is 18 amino acids long. The DNA of the CDR3 is TGCGCCAGCAGCCAAGATCCGGTGGGGCGGGCGGGGGCCTACGAGCAGTACTTC. It specifies CASSQDPVGRAGAYEQYF.

This chain connects TRBV27 to TRBJ2-1, with D unresolved. Germline loops: CDR1 MNHEY, CDR2 SMNVEV (reference sequence). Trimming stripped 4 bases from V and 8 bases from J, with 18 bases between. The CDR3 runs 15 residues. The CDR3: CASSSGPRNGHEQFF. In DNA form, the CDR3 reads TGTGCCAGCAGTTCCGGACCCCGAAACGGGCATGAGCAGTTCTTC.

Regarding this clone: The sample holds other DNA sequences that translate to the same CDR3. This rearrangement joins TRBV27 to TRBJ2-7, with 10 bases identical to TRBD1. J lost 5 bases, V lost 4 bases, and 5 bases had no gene match. Per germline, CDR1 MNHEY and CDR2 SMNVEV (reference sequence). The CDR3 length is 14 residues. CDR3 coding DNA: TGTGCCAGCAGTTCGACAGGGGGCTTGGACGAGCAGTACTTC. This gives the protein CASSSTGGLDEQYF.